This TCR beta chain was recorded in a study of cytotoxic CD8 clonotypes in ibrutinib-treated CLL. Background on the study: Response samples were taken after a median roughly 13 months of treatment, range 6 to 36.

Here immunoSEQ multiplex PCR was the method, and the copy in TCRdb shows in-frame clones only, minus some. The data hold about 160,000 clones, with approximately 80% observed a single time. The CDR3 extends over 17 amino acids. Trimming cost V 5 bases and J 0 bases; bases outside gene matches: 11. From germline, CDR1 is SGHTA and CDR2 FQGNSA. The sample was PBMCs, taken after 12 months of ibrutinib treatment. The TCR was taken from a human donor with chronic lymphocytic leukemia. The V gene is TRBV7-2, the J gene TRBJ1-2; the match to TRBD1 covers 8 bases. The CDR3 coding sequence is TGTGCCAGCAGCCCTGGACAGGGACTAGGGGCTAACTATGGCTACACCTTC. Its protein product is CASSPGQGLGANYGYTF.